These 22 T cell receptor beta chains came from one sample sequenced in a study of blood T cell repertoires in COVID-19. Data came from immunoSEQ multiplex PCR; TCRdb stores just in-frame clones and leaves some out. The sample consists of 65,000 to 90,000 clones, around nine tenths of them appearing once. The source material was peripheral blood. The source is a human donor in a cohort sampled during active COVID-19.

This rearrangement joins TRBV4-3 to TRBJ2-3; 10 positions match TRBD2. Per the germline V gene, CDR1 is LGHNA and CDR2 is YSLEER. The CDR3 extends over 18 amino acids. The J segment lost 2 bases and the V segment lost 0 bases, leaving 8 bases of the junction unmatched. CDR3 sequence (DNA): TGCGCCAGCAGCCAAGACCTGCCTAGCGGGGGACTCACAGATACGCAGTATTTT. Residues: CASSQDLPSGGLTDTQYF.

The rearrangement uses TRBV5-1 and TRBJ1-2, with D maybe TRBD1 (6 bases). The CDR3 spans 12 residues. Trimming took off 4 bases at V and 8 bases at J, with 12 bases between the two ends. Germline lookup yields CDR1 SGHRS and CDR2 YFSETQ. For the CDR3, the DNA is TGCGCCAGCAGCGGGGGCGTTTTGGGCTACACCTTC. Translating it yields CASSGGVLGYTF.

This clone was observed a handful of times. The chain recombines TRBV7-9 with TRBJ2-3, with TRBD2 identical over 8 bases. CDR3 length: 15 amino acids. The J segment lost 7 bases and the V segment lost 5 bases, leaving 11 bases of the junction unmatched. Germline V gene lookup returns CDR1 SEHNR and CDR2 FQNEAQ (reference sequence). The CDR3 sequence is CASSGSSGYRHTQYF. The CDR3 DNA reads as TGTGCCAGCAGCGGGTCTAGCGGGTACCGACATACGCAGTATTTT.

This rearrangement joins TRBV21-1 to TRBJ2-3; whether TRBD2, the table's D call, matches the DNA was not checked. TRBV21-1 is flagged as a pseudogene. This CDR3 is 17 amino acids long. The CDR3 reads CASSKARFSGGTDTQYF. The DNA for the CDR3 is TGTGCCAGCAGCAAAGCGCGTTTTAGCGGGGGCACAGATACGCAGTATTTT.

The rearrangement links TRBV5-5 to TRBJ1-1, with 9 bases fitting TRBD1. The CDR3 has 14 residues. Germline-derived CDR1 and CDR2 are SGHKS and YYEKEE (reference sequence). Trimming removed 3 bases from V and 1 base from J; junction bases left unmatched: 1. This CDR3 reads CASSWGQGNTEAFF. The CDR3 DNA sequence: TGTGCCAGCAGCTGGGGACAGGGGAACACTGAAGCTTTCTTT.

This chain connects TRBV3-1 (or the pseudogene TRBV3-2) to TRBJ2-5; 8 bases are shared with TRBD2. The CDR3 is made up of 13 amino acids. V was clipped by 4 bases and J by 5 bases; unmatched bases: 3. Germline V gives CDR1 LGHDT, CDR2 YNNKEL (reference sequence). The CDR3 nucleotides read TGTGCCAGCAGCCCCGGGAGGGTTGAGACCCAGTACTTC. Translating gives CASSPGRVETQYF.

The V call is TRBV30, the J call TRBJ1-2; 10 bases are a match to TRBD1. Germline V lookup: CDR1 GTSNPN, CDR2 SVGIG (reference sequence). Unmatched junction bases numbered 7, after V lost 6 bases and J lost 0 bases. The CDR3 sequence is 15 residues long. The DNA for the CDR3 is TGTGCCTGTCCGGGACAGGGGCTGTCTAACTATGGCTACACCTTC. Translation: CACPGQGLSNYGYTF.

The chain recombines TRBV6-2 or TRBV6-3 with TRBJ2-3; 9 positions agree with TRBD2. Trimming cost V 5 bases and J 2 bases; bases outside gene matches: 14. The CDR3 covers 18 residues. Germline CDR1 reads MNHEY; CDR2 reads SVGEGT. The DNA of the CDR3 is TGTGCCAGCAGTCCCCAAACTACCAGCGGGGGGTTCACAGATACGCAGTATTTT. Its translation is CASSPQTTSGGFTDTQYF.

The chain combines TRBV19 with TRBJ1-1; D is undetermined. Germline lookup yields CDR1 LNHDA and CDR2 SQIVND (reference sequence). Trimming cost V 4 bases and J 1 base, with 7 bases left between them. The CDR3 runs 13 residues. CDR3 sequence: CASSSQANTEAFF. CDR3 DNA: TGTGCCAGTAGTAGCCAGGCGAACACTGAAGCTTTCTTT.

CDR3 protein: CASSFQGVSGNTIYF. CDR3 sequence (DNA): TGTGCCAGCAGCTTTCAGGGCGTCTCTGGAAACACCATATATTTT. The rearrangement links TRBV5-4 to TRBJ1-3; D possibly corresponds to TRBD1 (5 bases). The V end was cut by 2 bases, the J end by 0 bases, with 9 bases between. The CDR3 has 15 amino acids. From germline, CDR1 is SGHNT and CDR2 YYREEE (reference sequence).

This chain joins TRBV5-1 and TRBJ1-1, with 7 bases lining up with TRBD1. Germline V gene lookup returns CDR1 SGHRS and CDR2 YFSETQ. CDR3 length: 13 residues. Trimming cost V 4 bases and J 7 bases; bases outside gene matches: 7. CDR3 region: CASSPGQDDEAFF. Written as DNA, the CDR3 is TGCGCCAGCAGCCCTGGACAGGACGATGAAGCTTTCTTT.

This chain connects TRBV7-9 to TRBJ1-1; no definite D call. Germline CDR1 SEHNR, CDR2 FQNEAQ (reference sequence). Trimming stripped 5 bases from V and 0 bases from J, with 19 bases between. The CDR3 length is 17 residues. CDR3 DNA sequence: TGTGCCAGCAGCCAGGCTCCCGTTTTCTATTTGAACACTGAAGCTTTCTTT. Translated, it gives CASSQAPVFYLNTEAFF.

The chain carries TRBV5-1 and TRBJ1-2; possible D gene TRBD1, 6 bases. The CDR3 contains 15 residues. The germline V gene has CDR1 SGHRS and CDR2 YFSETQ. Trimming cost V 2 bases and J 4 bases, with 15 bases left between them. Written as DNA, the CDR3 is TGCGCCAGCAGCTTTTCACAGGGAAGGGGCTATGGCTACACCTTC. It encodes CASSFSQGRGYGYTF.

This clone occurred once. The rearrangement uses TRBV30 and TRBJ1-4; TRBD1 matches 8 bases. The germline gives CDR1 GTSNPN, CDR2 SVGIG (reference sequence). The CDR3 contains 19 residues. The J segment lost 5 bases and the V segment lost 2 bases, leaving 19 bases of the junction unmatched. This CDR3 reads CAWSPFRTGGSSFNEKLFF. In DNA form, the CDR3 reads TGTGCCTGGAGTCCTTTCCGCACAGGGGGGTCGTCATTCAATGAAAAACTGTTTTTT.

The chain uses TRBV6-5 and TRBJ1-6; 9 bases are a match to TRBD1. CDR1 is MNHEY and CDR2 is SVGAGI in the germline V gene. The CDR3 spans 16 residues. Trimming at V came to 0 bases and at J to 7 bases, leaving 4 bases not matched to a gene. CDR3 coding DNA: TGTGCCAGCAGTTACTCTTCGGGACAGGGAAATTCACCCCTCCACTTT. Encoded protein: CASSYSSGQGNSPLHF.

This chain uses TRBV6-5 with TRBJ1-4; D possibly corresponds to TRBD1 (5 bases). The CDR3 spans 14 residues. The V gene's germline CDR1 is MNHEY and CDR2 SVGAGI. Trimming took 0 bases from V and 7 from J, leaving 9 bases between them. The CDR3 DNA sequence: TGTGCCAGCAGTTACTCGTTCAGGGTTGAAAAACTGTTTTTT. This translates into CASSYSFRVEKLFF.

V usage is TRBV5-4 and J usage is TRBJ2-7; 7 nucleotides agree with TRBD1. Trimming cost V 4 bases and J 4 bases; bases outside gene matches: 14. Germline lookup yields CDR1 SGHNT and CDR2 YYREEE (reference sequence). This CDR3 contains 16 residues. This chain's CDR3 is CASSPFRDRETYEQYF. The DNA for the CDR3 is TGTGCCAGCAGCCCCTTTCGTGACAGGGAAACGTACGAGCAGTACTTC. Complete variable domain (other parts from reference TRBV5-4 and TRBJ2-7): ETGVTQSPTHLIKTRGQQVTLRCSSQSGHNTVSWYQQALGQGPQFIFQYYREEENGRGNFPPRFSGLQFPNYSSELNVNALELDDSALYLCASSPFRDRETYEQYFGPGTRLTVT.

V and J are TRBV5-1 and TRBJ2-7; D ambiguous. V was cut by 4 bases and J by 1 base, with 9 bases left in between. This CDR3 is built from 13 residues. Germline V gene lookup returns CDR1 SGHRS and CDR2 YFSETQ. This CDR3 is CASSRPGSYEQYF. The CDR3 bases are TGCGCCAGCAGCCGCCCCGGGTCCTACGAGCAGTACTTC.

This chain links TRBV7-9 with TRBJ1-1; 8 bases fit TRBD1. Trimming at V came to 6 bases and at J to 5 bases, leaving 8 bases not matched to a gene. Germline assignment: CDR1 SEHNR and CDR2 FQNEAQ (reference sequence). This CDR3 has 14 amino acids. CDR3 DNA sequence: TGTGCCAGCAGATACGGACAGGGAGAAACTGAAGCTTTCTTT. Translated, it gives CASRYGQGETEAFF.

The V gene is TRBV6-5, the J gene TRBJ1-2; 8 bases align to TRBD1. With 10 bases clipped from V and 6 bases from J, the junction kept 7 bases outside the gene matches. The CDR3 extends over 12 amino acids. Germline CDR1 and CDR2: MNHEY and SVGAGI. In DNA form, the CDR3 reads TGTGCCACTGCTACAGGGGGTCATGGCTACACCTTC. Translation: CATATGGHGYTF.

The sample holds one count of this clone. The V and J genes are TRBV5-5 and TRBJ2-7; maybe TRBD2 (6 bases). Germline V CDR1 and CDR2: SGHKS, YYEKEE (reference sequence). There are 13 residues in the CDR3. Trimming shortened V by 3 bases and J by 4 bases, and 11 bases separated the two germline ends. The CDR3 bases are TGTGCCAGCAGCTGGGGCGGGGATTACGAGCAGTACTTC. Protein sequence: CASSWGGDYEQYF.

The CDR3 bases are TGTGCCAGCAGCGAACGACAGGGGGCGCACAATCAGCCCCAGCATTTT. Residues: CASSERQGAHNQPQHF. The rearrangement links TRBV21-1 to TRBJ1-5; whether TRBD1, the table's D call, matches the DNA was not checked. TRBV21-1 is a listed pseudogene. This CDR3 has 16 residues.